This T cell receptor (beta chain) appears in the sequencing data of a study of regulatory T cells in long-lasting Graves disease (dated by TCRdb to the early 2020s). Study-level background: Persistent Graves' disease was defined as persistently positive TSH receptor autoantibodies together with antithyroid drug treatment for over 5 years. This study used TCR sequencing and RNA sequencing of peripheral blood to compare persistent Graves' disease patients against newly diagnosed Graves' disease patients. The study was conducted in China and was registered as a clinical trial. A total of 35 or so samples underwent TCR sequencing: about 13 from persistent and roughly 20 from newly diagnosed Graves' disease patients. In the clinical cohort, patients with persistent Graves' disease had used antithyroid drugs for an average of approximately eleven years. The research as a whole found: Persistent Graves' disease patients showed lower TCR Shannon entropy and fewer highly expanded clones than newly diagnosed patients, suggesting clonal expansion. The study examined only peripheral blood because the primary lesion, thyroid tissue, could not be accessed. More public clonotypes were shared among persistent patients (around 3,000) than among newly diagnosed patients (more than 900). Sequencing and analysis were restricted to the TCR beta chain. The small sample size was acknowledged by the authors as a limitation that may reduce accuracy.

This clonotype was counted at least ten times. No cognate antigen has been identified for it. The sample holds no much larger clone one base away, and base qualities are not on file. The sample's time point label, in plain terms: persistent/refractory GD, antithyroid drugs over 5 years with positive TRAb. RNA was extracted from PBMCs in TRIzol for both TCR sequencing and RNA sequencing. Graves' disease was diagnosed according to American Thyroid Association guidelines. The patients came from an endocrinology department in Xi'an, China. Each patient gave approximately 8.8 milliliters of peripheral blood, collected in an EDTA anticoagulant tube. Ficoll Paque Plus density gradient separation was used to isolate PBMCs, and no further T cell sorting was done. RNA quality was checked with an Agilent 2100 Bioanalyzer and agarose gel, and concentration with a NanoDrop 2000. The library was produced with multiplex PCR. The reads were generated on an Illumina HiSeq 4000. CDR3 regions were amplified by Arm-PCR with iRepertoire HTBI primers to construct TCR beta libraries. Before sequencing, the PCR products went through gel purification. On the authors' methods: A total of roughly 67 TRBV and more than twelve TRBJ segments were identified across samples and were used for gene usage analysis of CDR3 amino acid clonotypes. COPE and FqMerger were used to merge the filtered high-quality paired reads into contigs. BLAST was used to align contigs to the IMGT TRBV, TRBD and TRBJ reference genes, and CDR3 was defined following IMGT. Highly expanded clones were defined as clonotypes with a frequency above 0.1%. Shannon entropy was used to measure repertoire diversity, and the Gini coefficient was used to measure V-J evenness. A clonotype found in more than one individual was treated as public. TCRdb reran the public reads through fastp at Q25 and MiXCR, keeping productive beta chains. Rows are combined by CDR3 protein, so each entry shows the most common genes and DNA. TCRdb, not the original authors, processed these V and J calls. Present in this sample are 400,000 to 500,000 distinct CDR3 sequences, 21% of which were seen just once. The ten largest clones take up roughly an eighth of the sample.

The material was peripheral blood mononuclear cells (PBMCs), obtained when the disease was refractory, from a patient treated with antithyroid drugs. The sequence derives from a female donor with Graves disease.

The CDR3 amino acid sequence is: CSALTAGVGETQYF. The nucleotide sequence reads TGCAGTGCTCTGACAGCGGGAGTAGGGGAGACCCAGTACTTC. This receptor chain uses TRBV20-1 and TRBJ2-5; 8 of the junction bases match TRBD2. For this chain, trimming is 5 bases at the V end and 5 bases at the J end, and the number of junction bases without a gene match is 10. Taken from the germline V gene (reference sequence), the CDR1 and CDR2 loops are DFQATT and SNEGSKA. From the cysteine up to the phenylalanine, the CDR3 has a length of 14 residues. Left in the record is the CDR3 DNA by itself, 42 bases read in frame from the first base.